This T cell receptor beta chain is from a study of blood T cell repertoires in COVID-19 (dated by TCRdb to 2019 to 2021). The study in broad terms: Collaborator samples came from the United States, Italy and Spain and covered acute and convalescent phases of COVID-19. Where available, HLA class I and class II types were taken from metadata supplied by the sample provider and were not determined by assay-based typing. The dataset comprised deeply sampled blood TCRbeta repertoires from subjects exposed to, actively infected with, or recovered from COVID-19. A de-identified subject ID, COVID-19 status, age in years and sex were almost always included in the sample metadata. The repertoires were released in a freely available public database meant as a resource for research on the immune response to SARS-CoV-2. The material from the prospective study consisted of cDNA or gDNA derived from T cells, B-cell-depleted T cells, or PBMCs. Samples were obtained from the ongoing ImmuneRACE study (first 160 participants) and from 1,254 subjects provided by 6 global collaborators.

As concerns this clone: Its cognate antigen has yet to be identified. Base qualities were left out, and no much larger clone turns up one base away.

TCRbeta CDR3 regions were amplified from genomic DNA using the immunoSEQ Assay, a bias-controlled multiplex PCR. The paper's processing steps were these. The number of nucleated cells in each sample was estimated by amplification of reference gene primers within the assay. To quantify the absolute abundance of each unique TCRbeta CDR3 rearrangement, sequence reads were collapsed and filtered. For each sample, productive Simpson clonality was calculated by taking the square root of Simpson's diversity index across productive rearrangements. As stored in TCRdb, this immuneACCESS dataset retains in-frame rearrangements with V and J assigned. A fraction of the clones does not appear; measured against another copy, unresolved V genes explain less than half of the discrepancy, and the remainder lacks a known reason. V and J calls and clone size are copied from that table; D and trimming were computed from the DNA. This sample has 200,000 to 250,000 clones in its table, and 70% to 90% of those were observed once. Over 2% of the sample lies in the top ten.

Inclusive of the bounding cysteine and phenylalanine, the CDR3 is 14 residues long. Of all the DNA, just the CDR3 is kept, 42 bases in frame from base 1. As encoded in the germline V gene, CDR1 is SNHLY while CDR2 is FYNNEI. V gives up 5 bases and J gives up 1 base, and the segment between their germline ends measures 11 bases. Whole blood was collected in K2EDTA tubes by collaborating institutions according to the institutions' own protocols. Collaborator samples were shipped for TCRbeta analysis as frozen whole blood, isolated PBMCs, or DNA extracted from either sample type. Overall study outcomes, separate from this receptor: The amount of clinical and demographic metadata varied by source and participant and was provided uncurated.

This TCR came from a woman between 50 and 59 years old with acute or convalescent COVID-19. The sequenced material came from peripheral blood. The sequence links TRBV2 to TRBJ1-2, with TRBD1 perhaps the D gene, on 6 matching bases. The CDR3 reads CASSRDNLNYGYTF. The nucleotides read TGTGCCAGCAGTAGGGACAACCTTAACTATGGCTACACCTTC.